What follows are 5 T cell receptor beta chains derived from one specimen sequenced in a study of cytomegalovirus exposure and HLA in healthy donors. The PCR employed 60 Vbeta primers together with 13 Jbeta primers. The protocol was immunoSEQ multiplex PCR, while the TCRdb copy is restricted to in-frame clones and leaves out a portion. The sample shows roughly 190,000 clones, about 84% of them seen only once. Sequencing was performed on PBMCs. The receptors originated from a woman between 25 and 40 years old in good health and CMV-seropositive.

V and J are TRBV6-1 and TRBJ1-5; no clear D. Germline assignment: CDR1 MNHNS and CDR2 SASEGT. This CDR3 spans 13 amino acids. V lost 5 bases and J 2 bases, leaving 7 bases between the germline ends. For the CDR3, the DNA is TGTGCCAGCAGTTCGAGGGGCAATCAGCCCCAGCATTTT. Encoded protein: CASSSRGNQPQHF.

The chain employs TRBV4-1 and TRBJ1-1; D unresolved. The germline V gene has CDR1 MGHRA and CDR2 YSYEKL. The V end was cut by 0 bases, the J end by 4 bases, with 12 bases between. This CDR3 is built from 15 residues. The CDR3 loop reads CASSQDPAGSTEAFF. DNA for the CDR3: TGCGCCAGCAGCCAAGATCCGGCGGGGAGCACTGAAGCTTTCTTT.

J is TRBJ1-2 and V is TRBV2; no reliable D call. This CDR3 spans 11 amino acids. The ends were cut back, 5 bases at V and 5 bases at J, with 6 bases in the middle. Germline values: CDR1 SNHLY, CDR2 FYNNEI. The DNA of the CDR3 is TGTGCCAGCAGTCCTATGTATGGCTACACCTTC. Translating it yields CASSPMYGYTF.

This rearrangement joins TRBV29-1 to TRBJ1-2; 9 bases are shared with TRBD1. This CDR3 contains 14 residues. Germline assignment: CDR1 SQVTM and CDR2 ANQGSEA. With V trimmed by 7 bases and J by 0 bases, 6 bases remained unmatched. The CDR3 spells CSAYGTGPNYGYTF. The CDR3 DNA sequence: TGCAGCGCGTACGGGACAGGGCCTAACTATGGCTACACCTTC. Full variable domain (outside the CDR3, taken from reference TRBV29-1 and TRBJ1-2): SAVISQKPSRDICQRGTSLTIQCQVDSQVTMMFWYRQQPGQSLTLIATANQGSEATYESGFVIDKFPISRPNLTFSTLTVSNMSPEDSSIYLCSAYGTGPNYGYTFGSGTRLTVV.

This clone appeared a single time. This chain uses TRBV28 with TRBJ2-3; TRBD1 is a possible D gene (5 bases). Germline V lookup: CDR1 MDHEN, CDR2 SYDVKM. Trimming removed 5 bases at V and 0 bases at J, with 9 bases between. CDR3 size: 14 residues. As DNA, the CDR3 is TGTGCCAGCAGTCCAGGGCTTAGCACAGATACGCAGTATTTT. Translating it yields CASSPGLSTDTQYF. Using reference TRBV28 and TRBJ2-3 for the parts outside the CDR3, the full variable domain is DVKVTQSSRYLVKRTGEKVFLECVQDMDHENMFWYRQDPGLGLRLIYFSYDVKMKEKGDIPEGYSVSREKKERFSLILESASTNQTSMYLCASSPGLSTDTQYFGPGTRLTVL.